This record looks at one TCR beta chain sequence and its context. Clones were read by immunoSEQ multiplex PCR, and TCRdb kept only the in-frame ones, dropping some. The sample contains some 130,000 clones, around 94% of which appear only once. This record comes from a study of human thymus T cells. CDR3 length: 15 residues. V was clipped by 2 bases and J by 2 bases; unmatched bases: 3. Germline loops: CDR1 SGHRS, CDR2 YFSETQ. From resections taken during corrective heart surgery, the thymus tissue was obtained. This sequence was found in a boy in the first two years of life with a congenital heart defect but otherwise immunologically healthy. The chain has TRBV5-1 and TRBJ2-1; 8 bases line up with TRBD1. Sequenced input: thymus tissue. CDR3 sequence: CASSFDRGTYNEQFF. In DNA, the CDR3 is TGCGCCAGCAGCTTCGACAGGGGCACCTACAATGAGCAGTTCTTC.